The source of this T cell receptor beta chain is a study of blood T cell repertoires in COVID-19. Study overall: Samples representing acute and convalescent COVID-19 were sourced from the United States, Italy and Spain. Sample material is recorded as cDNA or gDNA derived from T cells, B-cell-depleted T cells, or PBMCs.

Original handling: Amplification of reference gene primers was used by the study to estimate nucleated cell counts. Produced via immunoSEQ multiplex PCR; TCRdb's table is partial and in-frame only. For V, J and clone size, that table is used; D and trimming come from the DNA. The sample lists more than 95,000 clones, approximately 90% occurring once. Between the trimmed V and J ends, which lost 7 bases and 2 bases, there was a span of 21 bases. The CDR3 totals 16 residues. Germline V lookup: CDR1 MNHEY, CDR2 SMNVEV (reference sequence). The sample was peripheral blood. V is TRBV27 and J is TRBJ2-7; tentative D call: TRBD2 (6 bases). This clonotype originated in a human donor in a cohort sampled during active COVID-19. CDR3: CASTLMAGIPPYEQYF. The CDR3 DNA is TGTGCCAGCACACTAATGGCGGGAATCCCCCCCTACGAGCAGTACTTC.